These 14 T cell receptor beta chains originate from one sample sequenced in a study of blood T cell repertoires in COVID-19. The repertoire was sequenced with immunoSEQ multiplex PCR; TCRdb's copy has only in-frame clones and lacks some. The data hold approximately 140,000 clones, with roughly 80% observed a single time. Sequencing input: PBMCs or T cells enriched from blood (not recorded which). All receptors come from a man aged 40-55 years with acute COVID-19.

The CDR3 loop reads CASSPDQETQYF. CDR3 nucleotide sequence: TGCGCCAGCAGCCCGGACCAAGAGACCCAGTACTTC. The J gene is TRBJ2-5, the V gene TRBV5-1; D gene unclear. V lost 4 bases to trimming and J lost 0 bases, with 4 bases between them. This CDR3 is built from 12 residues. Germline CDR1 SGHRS, CDR2 YFSETQ.

DNA for the CDR3: TGTGCCAGCAGCTTGTTTGAGGGTACCAATGAGCAGTTCTTC. This translates into CASSLFEGTNEQFF. The gene calls are TRBV11-3 and TRBJ2-1; D perhaps matches TRBD2 (5 bases). The CDR3 is 14 amino acids. Germline CDR1 SGHNT, CDR2 YENEEA. V dropped 3 bases and J dropped 6 bases, with 12 bases sitting between them.

The chain couples TRBV10-3 to TRBJ1-6; tentative D call: TRBD1 (6 bases). This CDR3 comprises 17 residues. Per germline, CDR1 ENHRY and CDR2 SYGVKD. V was cut by 0 bases and J by 7 bases, with 16 bases left in between. For the CDR3, the DNA is TGTGCCATCAGTGAGTCGACCCCAGGGGCTGGAAATTCACCCCTCCACTTT. Translation gives CAISESTPGAGNSPLHF.

The rearrangement uses TRBV19 and TRBJ2-7; no clear D. The CDR3 extends over 15 amino acids. Trimming cost V 6 bases and J 0 bases, with 15 bases left between them. Germline V CDR1 and CDR2: LNHDA, SQIVND (reference sequence). This CDR3 reads CASSPQVEGSYEQYF. CDR3 DNA sequence: TGTGCCAGTAGCCCCCAGGTTGAAGGCTCCTACGAGCAGTACTTC.

The chain combines TRBV5-6 with TRBJ1-6; TRBD1 agrees at 8 bases. CDR3 length: 17 amino acids. Trimming at V came to 4 bases and at J to 2 bases, leaving 8 bases not matched to a gene. Per germline, CDR1 SGHDT and CDR2 YYEEEE. Here the CDR3 reads CASSPGGQGTYNSPLHF. The CDR3 DNA is TGTGCCAGCAGCCCAGGGGGCCAGGGGACCTATAATTCACCCCTCCACTTT.

The chain links TRBV2 to TRBJ1-3; D unclear. The CDR3 is 11 residues long. The V end was cut by 10 bases, the J end by 0 bases, with 4 bases between. CDR1 is SNHLY, CDR2 FYNNEI, per germline. This CDR3 is CAIYSGNTIYF. CDR3 sequence (DNA): TGTGCCATCTACTCTGGAAACACCATATATTTT.

V and J are TRBV19 and TRBJ1-5; no definite D call. Germline-derived CDR1 and CDR2 are LNHDA and SQIVND (reference sequence). This CDR3 has 14 amino acids. V was pared by 4 bases and J by 3 bases, with 10 bases between. The CDR3: CASSRWEANQPQHF. The CDR3 region has the DNA TGTGCCAGTAGTAGATGGGAGGCCAATCAGCCCCAGCATTTT.

This clone was detected only once. The genes are TRBV6-2 or TRBV6-3 and TRBJ2-5, with D possibly matching TRBD2 (5 bases). Germline CDR1 is MNHEY and CDR2 is SVGEGT. V gave up 4 bases and J gave up 5 bases, with 17 bases separating them. The CDR3 extends over 15 amino acids. CDR3 DNA sequence: TGTGCCAGCAGTTCCGGGAACCTTCAATTTGAGACCCAGTACTTC. As protein: CASSSGNLQFETQYF.

V gene TRBV28 combines with J gene TRBJ1-4; perhaps TRBD1 as D (5 bases). The CDR3 loop spans 16 amino acids. Germline lookup yields CDR1 MDHEN and CDR2 SYDVKM. Trimming removed 5 bases at V and 6 bases at J, with 19 bases between. In DNA, the CDR3 is TGTGCCAGCAGTGGGCCTCGGGGGGGAAGCCATGAAAAACTGTTTTTT. It translates to CASSGPRGGSHEKLFF.

The V call is TRBV10-1, the J call TRBJ2-3; unclear D gene. The CDR3 loop spans 14 amino acids. The germline V gene encodes CDR1 WNHNN and CDR2 SYGVQD (reference sequence). V was clipped by 6 bases and J by 0 bases, with 10 bases between them. CDR3 region: CASSVAQSTDTQYF. The CDR3 DNA sequence: TGCGCCAGCAGCGTAGCCCAGAGCACAGATACGCAGTATTTT.

The table lists this clone with a few counts. The chain uses TRBV5-1 and TRBJ2-3, with TRBD2 matching 8 bases. The ends lost 0 bases at V and 4 bases at J; junction bases unmatched: 1. This CDR3 has 14 residues. The germline V gene has CDR1 SGHRS and CDR2 YFSETQ. Here the CDR3 reads CASSLGREADTQYF. The DNA for the CDR3 is TGCGCCAGCAGCTTGGGGCGGGAGGCAGATACGCAGTATTTT.

The chain employs TRBV5-5 and TRBJ2-1; 10 bases match TRBD2. V was clipped by 3 bases and J by 7 bases; unmatched bases: 13. The CDR3 covers 17 residues. Germline V CDR1 and CDR2: SGHKS, YYEKEE (reference sequence). CDR3: CASSSAPASGSENEQFF. The CDR3 DNA reads TGTGCCAGCAGCTCCGCCCCTGCTAGCGGGAGTGAGAATGAGCAGTTCTTC.

The sample holds one count of this clone. The CDR3 sequence is CASSLPAGVGAFF. CDR3 DNA sequence: TGTGCCAGCAGCTTGCCAGCGGGGGTTGGAGCTTTCTTT. This sequence joins TRBV5-6 and TRBJ1-1, with D tentatively TRBD1 (5 bases). Looked up from germline, CDR1 is SGHDT and CDR2 is YYEEEE. V was shortened by 1 base and J by 10 bases, with 14 bases between the two germline ends. The CDR3 runs to 13 residues.

This clone was observed once. The chain employs TRBV11-3 and TRBJ2-5; 7 bases map to TRBD2. The length of the CDR3 is 14 residues. V gave up 8 bases and J gave up 3 bases; unmatched junction bases: 9. The germline CDR1 and CDR2 sequences are SGHNT and YENEEA. CDR3 loop: CASAAGRDEETQYF. In nucleotides, the CDR3 is TGTGCCAGCGCAGCGGGACGGGACGAAGAGACCCAGTACTTC.